The 24 T cell receptor beta chains listed next were all sequenced from one sample in a study of human T cells and chemical hapten exposure. MiXCR, run by TCRdb on the RACE reads, gives a single entry per CDR3 protein. The sample has under 100,000 distinct CDR3 sequences; approximately 9% are singletons. The time point denotes: pre-sensitization, week 0. Treatment of the sample: therapeutic diphenylcyclopropenone sensitization with weekly scalp DPC. The source material was whole blood, sampled in connection with sensitization to the hapten diphenylcyclopropenone (DPC). The receptor set was obtained from a man aged 35 to 55 with alopecia areata. Some clones in this sample may be carry-over from other donors' samples.

This clonotype was picked up many times. The chain has TRBV15 and TRBJ2-3, with D tentatively TRBD2 (5 bases). The germline V gene has CDR1 LNHNV and CDR2 YYDKDF (reference sequence). Trimming pared 0 bases from V and 5 bases from J, leaving 15 bases between. CDR3 length equals 16 residues. The CDR3 loop is CATSREPKGGGDTQYF. The DNA of the CDR3 is TGTGCCACCAGCAGAGAACCGAAAGGCGGAGGAGATACGCAGTATTTT.

This clonotype was seen only a few times. J is TRBJ2-1 and V is TRBV6-2 or TRBV6-3; 12 positions agree with TRBD1. CDR1 is MNHEY and CDR2 is SVGEGT in the germline V gene. The CDR3 spans 23 residues. The ends lost 2 bases at V and 2 bases at J; junction bases unmatched: 22. The CDR3 DNA is TGTGCCAGCAGTTACCCCGGGACAGGGGGCGGCGGGACGCCAGGCCCTCCCTACAATGAGCAGTTCTTC. Amino acid sequence: CASSYPGTGGGGTPGPPYNEQFF.

Only a few counts were recorded for this clonotype. This sequence joins TRBV24-1 and TRBJ2-1; D is tentatively TRBD1 or TRBD2 (6 bases each). Trimming removed 4 bases at V and 15 bases at J, with 15 bases between. The CDR3 length is 12 residues. Germline CDR1 KGHDR, CDR2 SFDVKD. The CDR3 protein is CATSEGGLPWFF. CDR3 nucleotides: TGTGCCACCAGTGAAGGGGGGCTCCCGTGGTTCTTC.

This sequence joins TRBV6-1 and TRBJ2-7, with D perhaps TRBD1 or TRBD2 (5 bases each). V shed 0 bases and J shed 3 bases, with 12 bases lying between them. From germline, CDR1 is MNHNS and CDR2 SASEGT. The CDR3 sequence is 15 residues long. CDR3 sequence (DNA): TGTGCCAGCAGTGAAGCCCGGGGACCCTACTACGAGCAGTACTTC. Translating gives CASSEARGPYYEQYF.

This chain connects TRBV6-5 to TRBJ1-5; no reliable D call. Germline V gene lookup returns CDR1 MNHEY and CDR2 SVGAGI. This CDR3 is built from 13 residues. V lost 5 bases, J lost 4 bases, and 9 bases lay in between. CDR3: CASSTYRNQPQHF. CDR3 DNA: TGTGCCAGCAGTACATATAGGAATCAGCCCCAGCATTTT.

This clonotype was counted many times. The V call is TRBV12-3 or TRBV12-4, the J call TRBJ2-4; tentatively, D is TRBD2 (6 bases). The V gene lost 5 bases and the J gene lost 6 bases, with 11 bases spanning the gap. The CDR3 covers 13 residues. DNA of the CDR3: TGTGCCAGCAGTCGACTAGTTGGAAACATTCAGTACTTC. Its translation is CASSRLVGNIQYF.

This clonotype was counted a few times. J is TRBJ2-7 and V is TRBV11-1; tentatively, D is TRBD2 (5 bases). V was pared by 5 bases and J by 7 bases, with 15 bases between. This CDR3 is 13 amino acids long. Germline CDR1 SGHAT, CDR2 FQDESV (reference sequence). Here the CDR3 reads CASSQTEGGEQYV. The CDR3 nucleotides are TGTGCCAGCAGCCAAACAGAGGGCGGAGAGCAGTACGTC.

This clonotype has a count of ten or more. The rearrangement links TRBV25-1 to TRBJ2-3, with D perhaps being TRBD1 or TRBD2 (5 bases each). The CDR3 has 14 amino acids. CDR1 is MGHDK, CDR2 SYGVNS, per germline. V lost 1 base, J lost 0 bases, and 5 bases lay in between. In nucleotides, the CDR3 is TGTGCCAGCAGTGAATGGGACAGCACAGATACGCAGTATTTT. This codes for CASSEWDSTDTQYF.

This clonotype was found many times. V and J are TRBV29-1 and TRBJ2-3, with 9 bases identical to TRBD2. This CDR3 region has 17 residues. V dropped 1 base and J dropped 4; count of bases not matched to a gene: 12. Per germline, CDR1 SQVTM and CDR2 ANQGSEA. CDR3 in amino acids: CSVEALGTSLSADTQYF. CDR3 bases: TGCAGCGTTGAAGCCCTTGGGACTAGCCTGTCGGCAGATACGCAGTATTTT.

This clonotype occurred many times. This sequence joins TRBV6-2 or TRBV6-3 and TRBJ2-2, with 9 bases that match TRBD2. The CDR3 is made up of 18 amino acids. V lost 0 bases, J lost 4 bases, and 9 bases stayed unmatched. Germline loops: CDR1 MNHEY, CDR2 SVGEGT. Here the CDR3 reads CASSYSFAGGPFTGELFF. The CDR3 nucleotides are TGTGCCAGCAGTTACTCGTTTGCGGGAGGGCCGTTCACCGGGGAGCTGTTTTTT.

This clonotype has ten or more counts. V usage is TRBV2 and J usage is TRBJ2-3; D possibly corresponds to TRBD2 (6 bases). The CDR3 length is 12 residues. CDR1 SNHLY and CDR2 FYNNEI come from the germline V gene. Trimming removed 7 bases from V and 6 bases from J, with 11 bases in between. The CDR3 sequence: CASKPGTDTQYF. Written as DNA, the CDR3 is TGTGCCAGCAAGCCAGGGACTGATACGCAGTATTTT.

This clonotype appeared many times. CDR3 region: CSARGGSVGTYNEQFF. The CDR3 bases are TGCAGTGCTAGAGGGGGTTCAGTGGGAACCTACAATGAGCAGTTCTTC. The chain is built from TRBV20-1 and TRBJ2-1; D is undetermined. CDR1 and CDR2 (germline): DFQATT, SNEGSKA (reference sequence). The length of the CDR3 is 16 residues. V lost 1 base to trimming and J lost 2 bases, with 15 bases between them.

This clonotype has a handful of counts. The rearrangement links TRBV28 to TRBJ2-7; D is ambiguous. The CDR3 sequence is 14 residues long. Germline V lookup: CDR1 MDHEN, CDR2 SYDVKM. V lost 6 bases to trimming and J lost 3 bases, with 15 bases between them. The CDR3 DNA reads as TGTGCCAGCAGCCCCGGGTCAGGCTTCTACGAGCAGTACGTC. Its translation is CASSPGSGFYEQYV.

In its sample, this clonotype was seen a few times. The rearrangement joins TRBV28 to TRBJ2-3; D is perhaps TRBD2 (5 bases). CDR3 size: 18 residues. Trimming removed 3 bases from V and 0 bases from J, with 19 bases in between. The germline gives CDR1 MDHEN, CDR2 SYDVKM. DNA for the CDR3: TGTGCCAGCAGTTTTAATCCAGGACTCTTCCCTAGCACAGATACGCAGTATTTT. Amino acids: CASSFNPGLFPSTDTQYF.

This clonotype was seen at least ten times. The rearrangement joins TRBV29-1 to TRBJ1-1; no definite D call. The CDR3 loop spans 14 amino acids. Germline-derived CDR1 and CDR2 are SQVTM and ANQGSEA. V lost 7 bases and J 0 bases, leaving 15 bases between the germline ends. This chain's CDR3 is CSALTGSMNTEAFF. CDR3 sequence (DNA): TGCAGCGCCTTAACCGGATCAATGAACACTGAAGCTTTCTTT.

This clonotype was seen at least ten times. The chain couples TRBV11-2 to TRBJ2-3, with 9 bases lining up with TRBD2. J gave up 2 bases and V 5 bases, and 11 bases lay outside the gene matches. The germline V gene has CDR1 SGHAT and CDR2 FQNNGV. The CDR3 consists of 17 residues. CDR3 in DNA: TGTGCCAGCAGCCAAAATAGCGGGAGCTGGGCCACAGATACGCAGTATTTT. Translating it yields CASSQNSGSWATDTQYF.

The chain employs TRBV7-9 and TRBJ2-7; a possible D gene is TRBD1 (7 bases). Germline V gives CDR1 SEHNR, CDR2 FQNEAQ (reference sequence). Trimming cost V 5 bases and J 5 bases, with 19 bases left between them. The CDR3 is made up of 15 amino acids. The CDR3 spells CASSRSGQGGNEQYV. As DNA, the CDR3 is TGTGCCAGCAGCCGATCAGGGCAGGGGGGTAACGAGCAGTACGTC.

As concerns this clonotype: A junction boundary mismatches the germline segment, possibly from a read error. The J gene is TRBJ2-1, the V gene TRBV4-2, with 10 bases aligning to TRBD2. This CDR3 is built from 17 residues. The germline CDR1 and CDR2 sequences are LGHNA and YNFKEQ. CDR3: CASSQDVSGRAGNKQFF. The CDR3 DNA sequence: TGTGCCAGCAGCCAAGATGTGAGCGGGAGGGCGGGCAATAAGCAGTTCTTC.

This clonotype was recorded at least ten times. The J gene is TRBJ1-2, the V gene TRBV6-5; D is unclear. V lost 5 bases and J 0 bases, leaving 10 bases between the germline ends. CDR3 length: 14 residues. The germline gives CDR1 MNHEY, CDR2 SVGAGI. The CDR3 DNA sequence: TGTGCCAGCAGTCCATCGGGATCTAACTATGGCTACACCTTC. This codes for CASSPSGSNYGYTF.

This sequence joins TRBV24-1 and TRBJ2-5; 10 bases map to TRBD2. Losses at the gene ends were 4 bases for V and 4 bases for J; bases not matched to a gene: 20. The germline V gene has CDR1 KGHDR and CDR2 SFDVKD. The CDR3 length is 20 residues. The CDR3 is CATSDSVTSGLADKRETQYF. The CDR3 nucleotides read TGTGCCACCAGTGACTCAGTGACCAGCGGACTAGCGGATAAACGAGAGACCCAGTACTTC.

The V call is TRBV9, the J call TRBJ2-1; tentative D call: TRBD1 (5 bases). The CDR3 extends over 15 amino acids. Germline assignment: CDR1 SGDLS and CDR2 YYNGEE. Between the trimmed V and J ends, which lost 8 bases and 0 bases, there was a span of 15 bases. The chain's CDR3 is CASSRTSTSYNEQFF. The CDR3 DNA follows: TGTGCCAGTTCTCGGACATCTACCTCCTACAATGAGCAGTTCTTC. The variable domain in full, with the rest retrieved from reference TRBV9 and TRBJ2-1, is DSGVTQTPKHLITATGQRVTLRCSPRSGDLSVYWYQQSLDQGLQFLIQYYNGEERAKGNILERFSAQQFPDLHSELNLSSLELGDSALYFCASSRTSTSYNEQFFGPGTRLTVL.

The rearrangement joins TRBV30 to TRBJ2-1, with TRBD2 as a possible D gene (6 bases). Germline-derived CDR1 and CDR2 are GTSNPN and SVGIG (reference sequence). Deletions cut 5 bases from V and 4 bases from J, with 18 bases between. CDR3 length: 15 amino acids. The CDR3 DNA is TGTGCCTGGGATACCGGCCTAGCGAGTTACAATGAGCAGTTCTTC. This encodes CAWDTGLASYNEQFF.

V is TRBV19 and J is TRBJ2-1; D ambiguous. Trimming removed 1 base from V and 5 bases from J, with 15 bases in between. This CDR3 region has 16 residues. The germline V gene has CDR1 LNHDA and CDR2 SQIVND (reference sequence). CDR3 nucleotides: TGTGCCAGTAGTATAGGTAGGCAGGTTTACGACAATGAGCAGTTCTTC. Amino acid sequence: CASSIGRQVYDNEQFF.

This clonotype came up a few times. The chain is built from TRBV28 and TRBJ2-7; TRBD1 agrees at 7 bases. The germline gives CDR1 MDHEN, CDR2 SYDVKM. CDR3 length: 17 residues. Trimming cost V 5 bases and J 0 bases; bases outside gene matches: 13. The CDR3 DNA reads TGTGCCAGCAGTCCACACCCGACAGGGCCTTTCTCCTACGAGCAGTACTTC. Protein: CASSPHPTGPFSYEQYF.